This entry describes one TCR beta chain. Using immunoSEQ multiplex PCR, the repertoire was profiled, and TCRdb retains in-frame clones only, with some absent. The table shows about 490,000 clones, with roughly four fifths occurring only once. Germline V CDR1 and CDR2: SGHRS, YFSETQ. J lost 5 bases, V lost 0 bases, and 1 base had no gene match. CDR3 size: 14 residues. The entry originates in a study of shared clonotypes between healthy human individuals. Sequenced: PBMCs. The clonotype originates from a middle-aged woman in good health. Some clones in this sample may be carry-over from other donors' samples. The chain recombines TRBV5-1 with TRBJ2-3, with 9 bases matching TRBD2. The CDR3 DNA sequence: TGCGCCAGCAGCTTGGAAGCGGGGGGAGATACGCAGTATTTT. Its protein is CASSLEAGGDTQYF.